A single sample gave rise to the 11 T cell receptor beta chains below, sequenced in a study of T cells in Graves' hyperthyroidism and ophthalmopathy. TCR beta CDR3 regions were amplified from RNA. The primer set for the first-round RT-PCR of the TCR CDR3 was HTBI. TCRdb re-analysed the multiplex PCR reads in MiXCR, keeping a single row per CDR3 protein. Of roughly 510,000 distinct CDR3 sequences listed, less than 25% are singletons. Sample: blood. The receptor set was obtained from a man between 18 and 35 years old with Graves' hyperthyroidism.

This rearrangement joins TRBV7-2 to TRBJ2-7; D ambiguous. V lost 2 bases and J lost 2, with 7 bases in between. From germline, CDR1 is SGHTA and CDR2 FQGNSA. This CDR3 contains 13 residues. DNA for the CDR3: TGTGCCAGCAGCTTACCCAGTACCTACGAGCAGTACTTC. Protein sequence: CASSLPSTYEQYF. Based on the CDR3 plus reference TRBV7-2 and TRBJ2-7, the full variable domain is GAGVSQSPSNKVTEKGKDVELRCDPISGHTALYWYRQSLGQGLEFLIYFQGNSAPDKSGLPSDRFSAERTGGSVSTLTIQRTQQEDSAVYLCASSLPSTYEQYFGPGTRLTVT.

This clonotype was detected ten times or more. The J gene is TRBJ1-5, the V gene TRBV27; D possibly corresponds to TRBD1 (5 bases). The CDR3 is 13 amino acids. Trimming removed 6 bases from V and 3 bases from J, with 9 bases in between. Germline CDR1 MNHEY, CDR2 SMNVEV (reference sequence). The CDR3 loop is CASSDSDNQPQHF. The CDR3 nucleotides read TGTGCCAGCAGCGACAGTGACAATCAGCCCCAGCATTTT.

V and J are TRBV30 and TRBJ2-7; D is uncertain. Trimming removed 5 bases from V and 6 bases from J, with 11 bases in between. The germline V gene has CDR1 GTSNPN and CDR2 SVGIG (reference sequence). The CDR3 contains 11 residues. This chain's CDR3 is CAWEVGGEQYF. The CDR3 region has the DNA TGTGCCTGGGAAGTGGGCGGCGAGCAGTACTTC.

The J gene is TRBJ2-2, the V gene TRBV29-1; D is undetermined. Deletions cut 7 bases from V and 0 bases from J, with 12 bases between. This CDR3 spans 14 amino acids. Germline V gives CDR1 SQVTM, CDR2 ANQGSEA. The DNA for the CDR3 is TGCAGCGCCCTGGACCGAACGAACACCGGGGAGCTGTTTTTT. This sequence encodes CSALDRTNTGELFF.

This clonotype has a count of ten or more. The CDR3 DNA is TGTGCCAGCACCGAAAGGGCCGGGGAGCTGTTTTTT. Encoded protein: CASTERAGELFF. The gene calls are TRBV6-1 and TRBJ2-2; D is uncertain. This CDR3 contains 12 residues. Germline-derived CDR1 and CDR2 are MNHNS and SASEGT. Trimming took 7 bases from V and 6 from J, leaving 9 bases between them.

The chain uses TRBV19 and TRBJ1-5; D not certain. The CDR3 contains 14 residues. V lost 7 bases, J lost 2 bases, and 12 bases lay in between. Germline V gives CDR1 LNHDA, CDR2 SQIVND (reference sequence). The CDR3 loop is CASKRGAGNQPQHF. The CDR3 DNA sequence: TGTGCCAGTAAGCGGGGAGCCGGCAATCAGCCCCAGCATTTT.

This clonotype was seen a handful of times. The chain recombines TRBV11-2 with TRBJ2-2, with TRBD1 matching 10 bases. The CDR3 totals 16 residues. Per germline, CDR1 SGHAT and CDR2 FQNNGV. After removal of 4 bases from V and 7 bases from J, the junction contained 9 bases not matched to a gene. The CDR3 DNA follows: TGTGCCAGCAGCTCTCCCCGGACAGGGGGGGACGGGGAGCTGTTTTTT. Translating gives CASSSPRTGGDGELFF.

The rearrangement joins TRBV6-5 to TRBJ2-6, with D hard to call. Germline loops: CDR1 MNHEY, CDR2 SVGAGI. V gave up 2 bases and J gave up 2 bases, with 10 bases separating them. The CDR3 is made up of 16 amino acids. CDR3 region: CASSYARLAGANVLTF. CDR3 DNA: TGTGCCAGCAGTTACGCGCGGTTGGCTGGGGCCAACGTCCTGACTTTC.

Here the CDR3 reads CASSDLGGRGNTIYF. In nucleotides, the CDR3 is TGTGCCAGCAGTGACTTAGGGGGCCGGGGAAACACCATATATTTT. The V and J genes are TRBV2 and TRBJ1-3, with TRBD1 identical over 7 bases. There are 15 residues in the CDR3. The germline V gene has CDR1 SNHLY and CDR2 FYNNEI. Trimming cost V 3 bases and J 4 bases; bases outside gene matches: 6.

This clonotype was seen at least ten times. V usage is TRBV7-8 and J usage is TRBJ2-4, with a weak D call TRBD1 (6 bases). Germline CDR1 SGHVS, CDR2 FQNEAQ. Trimming shortened V by 1 base and J by 6 bases, and 10 bases separated the two germline ends. The CDR3 is made up of 14 amino acids. The CDR3 nucleotides are TGTGCCAGCAGCTTAGAGGCAGGGGCAAACATTCAGTACTTC. This codes for CASSLEAGANIQYF. The full variable domain, rest sourced from reference TRBV7-8 and TRBJ2-4, is GAGVSQSPRYKVAKRGQDVALRCDPISGHVSLFWYQQALGQGPEFLTYFQNEAQLDKSGLPSDRFFAERPEGSVSTLKIQRTQQEDSAVYLCASSLEAGANIQYFGAGTRLSVL.

In this sample, this clonotype turned up many times. The chain uses TRBV6-2 or TRBV6-3 and TRBJ2-7, with TRBD2 identical over 13 bases. The CDR3 runs to 16 residues. Unmatched junction bases numbered 6, after V lost 7 bases and J lost 0 bases. In germline, CDR1 is MNHEY, CDR2 SVGEGT. The CDR3 bases are TGTGCCAGCACCAGGGGGACTAGCGGGGTCTCCTACGAGCAGTACTTC. It is translated as CASTRGTSGVSYEQYF.